This is a list of T cell receptor beta chains from one sample in a study of CD8 T cells in Susac syndrome. In TCRdb, the immunoSEQ multiplex PCR reads were re-called with MiXCR into one record per CDR3 protein. The data contain 200,000 or so distinct CDR3 sequences, around 96% of them singletons. The sequencing sample was made of CD4+ T cells from PBMCs. The receptors come from a human donor with multiple sclerosis. Each CDR3 is given with its conserved first and last residue. Each record gives: D gene, clone size, J gene, V gene, CDR3 protein, CDR3 DNA. A D gene is named only where the DNA matches it firmly. Part of the rows lack a size; the others show once, few, many or a class for expanded clones.

d_call: .; clone_size: .; j_call: TRBJ2-6; v_call: TRBV29-1; cdr3_aa: CSARVRYSGANVLTF; cdr3_nt: TGCAGCGCCCGGGTCAGATATTCTGGGGCCAACGTCCTGACTTTC
d_call: .; clone_size: .; j_call: TRBJ1-6; v_call: TRBV5-4; cdr3_aa: CASSLWGSYNSPLHF; cdr3_nt: TGTGCCAGCAGCTTGTGGGGATCCTATAATTCACCCCTCCACTTT
d_call: .; clone_size: .; j_call: TRBJ2-5; v_call: TRBV30; cdr3_aa: CAWSTGLETQYF; cdr3_nt: TGTGCCTGGAGTACAGGGTTAGAGACCCAGTACTTC
d_call: .; clone_size: .; j_call: TRBJ1-1; v_call: TRBV5-1; cdr3_aa: CASRPQGSNTEAFF; cdr3_nt: TGCGCCAGCAGACCACAGGGATCGAACACTGAAGCTTTCTTT
d_call: TRBD1; clone_size: .; j_call: TRBJ2-5; v_call: TRBV20-1; cdr3_aa: CSARDIGGGETQYF; cdr3_nt: TGCAGTGCCAGGGACATAGGGGGCGGAGAGACCCAGTACTTC
d_call: TRBD1; clone_size: .; j_call: TRBJ1-1; v_call: TRBV20-1; cdr3_aa: CSARDPKGAGAEAFF; cdr3_nt: TGCAGTGCTAGAGATCCGAAGGGGGCGGGGGCTGAAGCTTTCTTT
d_call: .; clone_size: .; j_call: TRBJ1-1; v_call: TRBV20-1; cdr3_aa: CSGGVSARTEAFF; cdr3_nt: TGCAGTGGGGGGGTGTCCGCGCGGACTGAAGCTTTCTTT
d_call: TRBD1; clone_size: .; j_call: TRBJ2-5; v_call: TRBV2; cdr3_aa: CASSEGDRGLETQYF; cdr3_nt: TGTGCCAGCAGTGAAGGGGACAGGGGGCTCGAGACCCAGTACTTC
d_call: TRBD2; clone_size: .; j_call: TRBJ2-3; v_call: TRBV30; cdr3_aa: CAWRASGTYTQYF; cdr3_nt: TGTGCCTGGAGGGCTAGCGGGACATATACGCAGTATTTT
d_call: .; clone_size: .; j_call: TRBJ2-7; v_call: TRBV29-1; cdr3_aa: CSVERQVGEQYF; cdr3_nt: TGCAGCGTTGAACGCCAGGTCGGCGAGCAGTACTTC
d_call: .; clone_size: .; j_call: TRBJ1-5; v_call: TRBV30; cdr3_aa: CAWSVGGNNQPQHF; cdr3_nt: TGTGCCTGGAGTGTAGGGGGTAACAATCAGCCCCAGCATTTT
d_call: .; clone_size: .; j_call: TRBJ1-5; v_call: TRBV2; cdr3_aa: CASSPRPNQPQHF; cdr3_nt: TGTGCCAGCAGTCCCCGTCCCAATCAGCCCCAGCATTTT
d_call: TRBD1; clone_size: once; j_call: TRBJ1-1; v_call: TRBV30; cdr3_aa: CAWSKTGDTEAFF; cdr3_nt: TGTGCCTGGAGTAAAACAGGGGACACTGAAGCTTTCTTT
d_call: .; clone_size: .; j_call: TRBJ2-2; v_call: TRBV30; cdr3_aa: CAWSVGYTGELFF; cdr3_nt: TGTGCCTGGAGTGTGGGGTACACCGGGGAGCTGTTTTTT
d_call: TRBD2; clone_size: .; j_call: TRBJ2-2; v_call: TRBV12-3/TRBV12-4; cdr3_aa: CASSLSLAGGGELFF; cdr3_nt: TGTGCCAGCAGTTTATCCCTAGCGGGAGGTGGGGAGCTGTTTTTT
d_call: .; clone_size: .; j_call: TRBJ1-5; v_call: TRBV11-3; cdr3_aa: CATSRDSNQPQHF; cdr3_nt: TGTGCCACCTCCCGGGACAGCAATCAGCCCCAGCATTTT
d_call: .; clone_size: .; j_call: TRBJ1-1; v_call: TRBV30; cdr3_aa: CASSAGVNTEAFF; cdr3_nt: TGTGCCAGTTCAGCAGGGGTGAACACTGAAGCTTTCTTT
d_call: TRBD2; clone_size: once; j_call: TRBJ2-3; v_call: TRBV30; cdr3_aa: CAWGLAGVTDTQYF; cdr3_nt: TGTGCCTGGGGGCTAGCGGGGGTCACAGATACGCAGTATTTT
d_call: .; clone_size: .; j_call: TRBJ1-5; v_call: TRBV12-3/TRBV12-4; cdr3_aa: CASSLRMGNQPQHF; cdr3_nt: TGTGCCAGCAGTTTACGGATGGGCAATCAGCCCCAGCATTTT
d_call: TRBD1; clone_size: .; j_call: TRBJ1-2; v_call: TRBV5-4; cdr3_aa: CASSWGTGRNGYTF; cdr3_nt: TGTGCCAGCAGCTGGGGGACAGGTCGAAATGGCTACACCTTC
d_call: .; clone_size: .; j_call: TRBJ1-2; v_call: TRBV24-1; cdr3_aa: CATSEGAEYGYTF; cdr3_nt: TGTGCCACCAGCGAAGGGGCCGAGTATGGCTACACCTTC
d_call: TRBD1; clone_size: .; j_call: TRBJ1-1; v_call: TRBV9; cdr3_aa: CASSVEVQGGTEAFF; cdr3_nt: TGTGCCAGCAGCGTAGAGGTACAGGGGGGAACTGAAGCTTTCTTT
d_call: .; clone_size: once; j_call: TRBJ1-5; v_call: TRBV20-1; cdr3_aa: CSARASRGGRVGSQPQHF; cdr3_nt: TGCAGTGCTAGAGCCTCCCGAGGAGGCAGGGTGGGATCTCAGCCCCAGCATTTT
d_call: .; clone_size: .; j_call: TRBJ2-7; v_call: TRBV30; cdr3_aa: CAQGRKQTYEQYF; cdr3_nt: TGTGCCCAAGGACGGAAGCAGACCTACGAGCAGTACTTC
d_call: .; clone_size: once; j_call: TRBJ1-5; v_call: TRBV18; cdr3_aa: CASSQPEGAQHF; cdr3_nt: TGTGCCAGCTCACAGCCTGAAGGGGCCCAGCATTTT
d_call: .; clone_size: .; j_call: TRBJ2-3; v_call: TRBV7-3; cdr3_aa: CASSPGTGRRDTQYF; cdr3_nt: TGTGCCAGCAGCCCTGGCACGGGGCGACGGGATACGCAGTATTTT
d_call: TRBD2; clone_size: .; j_call: TRBJ2-5; v_call: TRBV29-1; cdr3_aa: CSVRAGGQGTQYF; cdr3_nt: TGCAGCGTGAGAGCGGGGGGGCAGGGGACCCAGTACTTC
d_call: TRBD1; clone_size: once; j_call: TRBJ1-1; v_call: TRBV20-1; cdr3_aa: CSAPAPTGTTEAFF; cdr3_nt: TGCAGTGCCCCAGCCCCGACAGGGACCACTGAAGCTTTCTTT
d_call: .; clone_size: .; j_call: TRBJ2-3; v_call: TRBV29-1; cdr3_aa: CSLRLRGRTDTQYF; cdr3_nt: TGCAGCCTCCGCCTGCGGGGTCGCACAGATACGCAGTATTTT
d_call: .; clone_size: .; j_call: TRBJ1-5; v_call: TRBV2; cdr3_aa: CASRDRNQPQHF; cdr3_nt: TGTGCCAGCAGAGACAGGAATCAGCCCCAGCATTTT
d_call: .; clone_size: .; j_call: TRBJ2-5; v_call: TRBV12-3/TRBV12-4; cdr3_aa: CASSLSRWETQYF; cdr3_nt: TGTGCCAGCAGTTTATCCCGGTGGGAGACCCAGTACTTC
d_call: .; clone_size: .; j_call: TRBJ2-5; v_call: TRBV11-2; cdr3_aa: CASSSLLAYQETQYF; cdr3_nt: TGTGCCAGCAGCTCTCTCTTAGCGTATCAAGAGACCCAGTACTTC
d_call: TRBD2; clone_size: .; j_call: TRBJ2-1; v_call: TRBV15; cdr3_aa: CATSRGLAENNEQFF; cdr3_nt: TGTGCCACCAGCAGAGGACTAGCGGAGAACAATGAGCAGTTCTTC
d_call: TRBD2; clone_size: .; j_call: TRBJ2-1; v_call: TRBV20-1; cdr3_aa: CSARVPRLAGINEQFF; cdr3_nt: TGCAGTGCTAGAGTCCCCCGACTAGCGGGAATTAATGAGCAGTTCTTC
d_call: .; clone_size: .; j_call: TRBJ2-5; v_call: TRBV4-2; cdr3_aa: CASSQLVGGQETQYF; cdr3_nt: TGTGCCAGCAGCCAATTGGTGGGAGGACAAGAGACCCAGTACTTC
d_call: TRBD1; clone_size: few; j_call: TRBJ2-1; v_call: TRBV29-1; cdr3_aa: CSAEGIGGDEQFF; cdr3_nt: TGCAGCGCCGAGGGGATAGGGGGCGATGAGCAGTTCTTC
d_call: .; clone_size: .; j_call: TRBJ1-5; v_call: TRBV4-2; cdr3_aa: CASSQERGDIGQPQHF; cdr3_nt: TGTGCCAGCAGCCAAGAACGAGGGGATATAGGGCAGCCCCAGCATTTT
d_call: .; clone_size: .; j_call: TRBJ2-6; v_call: TRBV3-1; cdr3_aa: CASSQRTAGANVLTF; cdr3_nt: TGTGCCAGCAGCCAAAGGACGGCTGGGGCCAACGTCCTGACTTTC
d_call: TRBD1; clone_size: .; j_call: TRBJ1-5; v_call: TRBV12-3/TRBV12-4; cdr3_aa: CASSFPGQGAAQPQHF; cdr3_nt: TGTGCCAGCAGTTTTCCGGGACAGGGGGCTGCTCAGCCCCAGCATTTT
d_call: .; clone_size: .; j_call: TRBJ1-1; v_call: TRBV3-1; cdr3_aa: CASRSGEERTEAFF; cdr3_nt: TGTGCCAGCCGATCGGGGGAGGAAAGAACTGAAGCTTTCTTT
d_call: .; clone_size: .; j_call: TRBJ2-7; v_call: TRBV6-1; cdr3_aa: CASSERGFFEQYF; cdr3_nt: TGTGCCAGCAGTGAAAGAGGGTTCTTCGAGCAGTACTTC
d_call: .; clone_size: .; j_call: TRBJ2-3; v_call: TRBV14; cdr3_aa: CASSQFWDSTTDTQYF; cdr3_nt: TGTGCCAGCAGCCAATTCTGGGATTCAACCACAGATACGCAGTATTTT
d_call: .; clone_size: .; j_call: TRBJ2-1; v_call: TRBV13; cdr3_aa: CASSRTYSGDNEQFF; cdr3_nt: TGTGCCAGCAGTCGAACGTACTCCGGGGACAATGAGCAGTTCTTC
d_call: .; clone_size: .; j_call: TRBJ2-7; v_call: TRBV3-1; cdr3_aa: CASSQRGLYEQYF; cdr3_nt: TGTGCCAGCAGCCAACGGGGGCTCTACGAGCAGTACTTC
d_call: .; clone_size: .; j_call: TRBJ2-1; v_call: TRBV7-2; cdr3_aa: CASSSPRQADEQFF; cdr3_nt: TGTGCCAGCAGCTCCCCGAGACAGGCGGATGAGCAGTTCTTC
d_call: TRBD1; clone_size: .; j_call: TRBJ2-1; v_call: TRBV28; cdr3_aa: CASSLPVGTGGHNEQFF; cdr3_nt: TGTGCCAGCAGTTTACCCGTCGGGACAGGGGGGCACAATGAGCAGTTCTTC
d_call: TRBD1; clone_size: .; j_call: TRBJ2-1; v_call: TRBV5-1; cdr3_aa: CASSQGTGFSYNEQFF; cdr3_nt: TGCGCCAGCAGCCAGGGGACAGGGTTCTCCTACAATGAGCAGTTCTTC
d_call: .; clone_size: .; j_call: TRBJ2-3; v_call: TRBV7-2; cdr3_aa: CASSLGGPTIPPPQYF; cdr3_nt: TGTGCCAGCAGCTTAGGGGGGCCCACAATACCCCCTCCGCAGTATTTT
d_call: TRBD1; clone_size: .; j_call: TRBJ2-5; v_call: TRBV6-2/TRBV6-3; cdr3_aa: CASCQQGRETQYF; cdr3_nt: TGTGCCAGCTGCCAACAGGGGCGAGAGACCCAGTACTTC
d_call: .; clone_size: .; j_call: TRBJ1-2; v_call: TRBV30; cdr3_aa: CAWSGMGKGGYYGYTF; cdr3_nt: TGTGCCTGGAGTGGGATGGGGAAGGGGGGCTACTATGGCTACACCTTC
d_call: .; clone_size: .; j_call: TRBJ1-1; v_call: TRBV27; cdr3_aa: CASSPRALTEAFF; cdr3_nt: TGTGCCAGCAGCCCCCGCGCGCTCACTGAAGCTTTCTTT
d_call: TRBD2; clone_size: .; j_call: TRBJ2-1; v_call: TRBV12-5; cdr3_aa: CASGQTSAYNEQFF; cdr3_nt: TGTGCTAGTGGTCAAACTAGCGCTTACAATGAGCAGTTCTTC
d_call: TRBD1; clone_size: .; j_call: TRBJ2-1; v_call: TRBV29-1; cdr3_aa: CSVESGTGNDEQFF; cdr3_nt: TGCAGCGTTGAATCCGGGACAGGGAACGATGAGCAGTTCTTC